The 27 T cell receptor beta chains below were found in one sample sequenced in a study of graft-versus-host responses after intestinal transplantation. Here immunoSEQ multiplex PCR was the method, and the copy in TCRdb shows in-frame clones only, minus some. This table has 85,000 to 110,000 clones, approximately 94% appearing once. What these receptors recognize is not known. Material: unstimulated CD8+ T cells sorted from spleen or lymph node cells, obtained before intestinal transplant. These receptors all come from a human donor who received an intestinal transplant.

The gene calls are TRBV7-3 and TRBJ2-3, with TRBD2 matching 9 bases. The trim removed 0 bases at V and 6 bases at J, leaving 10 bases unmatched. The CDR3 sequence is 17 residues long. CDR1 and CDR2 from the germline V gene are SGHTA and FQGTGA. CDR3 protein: CASSLTAGGGAWDTQYF. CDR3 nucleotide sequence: TGTGCCAGCAGCTTAACTGCGGGCGGGGGGGCCTGGGATACGCAGTATTTT.

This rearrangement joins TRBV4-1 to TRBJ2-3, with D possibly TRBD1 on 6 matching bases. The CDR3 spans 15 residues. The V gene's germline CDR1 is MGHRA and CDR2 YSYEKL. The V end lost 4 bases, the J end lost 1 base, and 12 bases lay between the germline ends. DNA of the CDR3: TGCGCCAGCAGCCCCGAGGCAGGGGGCACAGATACGCAGTATTTT. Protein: CASSPEAGGTDTQYF.

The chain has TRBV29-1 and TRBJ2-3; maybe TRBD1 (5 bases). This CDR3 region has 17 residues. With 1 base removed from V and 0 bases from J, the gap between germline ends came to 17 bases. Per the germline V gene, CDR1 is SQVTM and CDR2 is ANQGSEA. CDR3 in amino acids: CSVEVQTAHLSTDTQYF. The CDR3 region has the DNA TGCAGCGTTGAAGTTCAGACAGCTCATCTTAGCACAGATACGCAGTATTTT.

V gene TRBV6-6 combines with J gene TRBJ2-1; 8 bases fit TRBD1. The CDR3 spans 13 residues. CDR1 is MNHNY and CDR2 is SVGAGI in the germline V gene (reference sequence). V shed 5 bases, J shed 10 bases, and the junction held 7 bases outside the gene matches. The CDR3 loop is CASSHPGGEEQFF. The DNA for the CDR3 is TGTGCCAGCAGTCATCCAGGGGGCGAAGAGCAGTTCTTC.

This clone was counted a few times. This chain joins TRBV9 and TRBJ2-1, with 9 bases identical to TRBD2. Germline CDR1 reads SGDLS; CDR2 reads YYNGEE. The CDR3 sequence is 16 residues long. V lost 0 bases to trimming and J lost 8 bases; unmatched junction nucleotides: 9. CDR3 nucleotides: TGTGCCAGCAGCGTAGGTGGAGCGGGGGGCTGGTATGAGCAGTTCTTC. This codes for CASSVGGAGGWYEQFF.

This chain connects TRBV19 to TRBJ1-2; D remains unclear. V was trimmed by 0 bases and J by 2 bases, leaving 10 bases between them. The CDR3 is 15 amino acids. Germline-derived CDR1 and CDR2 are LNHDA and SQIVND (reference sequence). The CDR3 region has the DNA TGTGCCAGTAGTATAGAGGGGAGGTCGAACTATGGCTACACCTTC. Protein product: CASSIEGRSNYGYTF.

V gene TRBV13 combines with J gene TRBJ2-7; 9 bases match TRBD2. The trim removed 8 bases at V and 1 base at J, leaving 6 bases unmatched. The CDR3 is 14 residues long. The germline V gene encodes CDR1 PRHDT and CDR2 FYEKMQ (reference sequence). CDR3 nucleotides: TGTGCCAGCGGAACCGGACTAGCGTCCTACGAGCAGTACTTC. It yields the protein CASGTGLASYEQYF.

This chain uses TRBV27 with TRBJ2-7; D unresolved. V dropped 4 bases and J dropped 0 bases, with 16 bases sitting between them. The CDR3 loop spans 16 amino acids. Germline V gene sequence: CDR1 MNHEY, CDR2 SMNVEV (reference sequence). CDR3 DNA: TGTGCCAGCAGTTGGGCGGACCCCTCGACCTCCTACGAGCAGTACTTC. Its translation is CASSWADPSTSYEQYF.

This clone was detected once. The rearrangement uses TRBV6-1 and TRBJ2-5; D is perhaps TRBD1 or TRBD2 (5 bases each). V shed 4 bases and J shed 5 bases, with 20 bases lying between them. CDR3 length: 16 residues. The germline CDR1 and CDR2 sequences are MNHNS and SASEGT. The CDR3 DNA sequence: TGTGCCAGCAGTGTCCTCCTCCGGGGCACCCGGGAGACCCAGTACTTC. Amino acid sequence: CASSVLLRGTRETQYF.

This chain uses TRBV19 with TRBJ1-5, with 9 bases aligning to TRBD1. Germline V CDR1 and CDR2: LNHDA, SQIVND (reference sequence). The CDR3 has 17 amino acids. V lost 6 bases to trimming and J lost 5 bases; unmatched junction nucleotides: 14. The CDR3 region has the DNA TGTGCCAGTAGCCGAATTTCCGCCCGGGACAGGGATCAGCCCCAGCATTTT. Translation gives CASSRISARDRDQPQHF.

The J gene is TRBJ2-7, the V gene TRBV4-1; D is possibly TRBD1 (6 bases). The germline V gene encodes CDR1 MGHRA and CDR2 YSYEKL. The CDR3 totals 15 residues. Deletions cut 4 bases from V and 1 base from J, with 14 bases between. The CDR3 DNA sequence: TGCGCCAGCAGCCCTAGCAGGGGTTTGTCCTACGAGCAGTACTTC. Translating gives CASSPSRGLSYEQYF.

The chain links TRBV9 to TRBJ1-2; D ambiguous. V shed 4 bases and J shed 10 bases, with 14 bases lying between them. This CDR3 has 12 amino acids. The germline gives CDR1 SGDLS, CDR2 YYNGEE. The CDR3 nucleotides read TGTGCCAGCAGCTCGGTTGTAGGTGACTACACCTTC. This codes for CASSSVVGDYTF.

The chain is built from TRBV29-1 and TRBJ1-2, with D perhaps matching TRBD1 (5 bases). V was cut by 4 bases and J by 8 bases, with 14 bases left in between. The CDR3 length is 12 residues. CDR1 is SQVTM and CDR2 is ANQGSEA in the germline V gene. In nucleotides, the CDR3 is TGCAGCGTTGTCCCAGGGACGGGAGGCTACACCTTC. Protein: CSVVPGTGGYTF.

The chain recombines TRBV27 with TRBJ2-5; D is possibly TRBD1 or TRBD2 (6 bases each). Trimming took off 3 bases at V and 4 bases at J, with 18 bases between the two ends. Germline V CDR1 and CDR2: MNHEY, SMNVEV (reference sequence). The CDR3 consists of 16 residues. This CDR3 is CASSFISGALGETQYF. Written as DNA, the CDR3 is TGTGCCAGCAGTTTCATTTCGGGGGCCCTGGGAGAGACCCAGTACTTC.

The CDR3 nucleotides are TGTGCCAGCAGCTTAACAGGGTACGAGCCCCAGCATTTT. Protein sequence: CASSLTGYEPQHF. The V and J genes are TRBV7-9 and TRBJ1-5; TRBD1 is a possible D gene (6 bases). The CDR3 contains 13 residues. Germline loops: CDR1 SEHNR, CDR2 FQNEAQ (reference sequence). The V and J ends lost 2 bases and 8 bases respectively, with 10 bases between them.

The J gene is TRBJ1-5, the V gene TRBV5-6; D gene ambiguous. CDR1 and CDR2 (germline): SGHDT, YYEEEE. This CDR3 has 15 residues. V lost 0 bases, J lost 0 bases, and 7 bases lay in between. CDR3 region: CASSLDGDSNQPQHF. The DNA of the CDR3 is TGTGCCAGCAGCTTGGACGGAGATAGCAATCAGCCCCAGCATTTT. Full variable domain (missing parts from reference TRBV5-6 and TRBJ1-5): DAGVTQSPTHLIKTRGQQVTLRCSPKSGHDTVSWYQQALGQGPQFIFQYYEEEERQRGNFPDRFSGHQFPNYSSELNVNALLLGDSALYLCASSLDGDSNQPQHFGDGTRLSIL.

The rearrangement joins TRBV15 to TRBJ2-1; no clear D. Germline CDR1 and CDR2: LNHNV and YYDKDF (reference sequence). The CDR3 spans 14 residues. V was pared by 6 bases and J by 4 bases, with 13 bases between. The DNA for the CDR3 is TGTGCCACCAGGGCCGGAGATCATTACAATGAGCAGTTCTTC. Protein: CATRAGDHYNEQFF.

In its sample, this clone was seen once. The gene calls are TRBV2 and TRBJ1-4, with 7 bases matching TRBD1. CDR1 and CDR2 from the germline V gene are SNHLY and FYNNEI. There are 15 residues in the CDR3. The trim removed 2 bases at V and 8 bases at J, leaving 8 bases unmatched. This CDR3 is CASSEYGRGGEKLFF. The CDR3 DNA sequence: TGTGCCAGCAGTGAATATGGCAGGGGGGGGGAAAAACTGTTTTTT.

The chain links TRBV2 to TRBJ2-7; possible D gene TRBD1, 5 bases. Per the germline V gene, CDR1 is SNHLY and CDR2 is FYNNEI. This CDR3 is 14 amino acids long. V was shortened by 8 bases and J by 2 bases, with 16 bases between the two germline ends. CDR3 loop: CASRPPDKAYEQYF. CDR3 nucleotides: TGTGCCAGCCGGCCCCCGGACAAAGCCTACGAGCAGTACTTC.

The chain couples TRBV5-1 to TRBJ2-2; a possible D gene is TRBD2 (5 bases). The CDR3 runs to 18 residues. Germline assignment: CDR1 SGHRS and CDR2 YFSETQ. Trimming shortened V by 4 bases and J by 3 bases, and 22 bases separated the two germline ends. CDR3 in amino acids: CASSPKLVKRVDTGELFF. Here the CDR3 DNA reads TGCGCCAGCAGCCCGAAACTAGTTAAGAGGGTAGACACCGGGGAGCTGTTTTTT. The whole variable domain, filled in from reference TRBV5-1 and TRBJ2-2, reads KAGVTQTPRYLIKTRGQQVTLSCSPISGHRSVSWYQQTPGQGLQFLFEYFSETQRNKGNFPGRFSGRQFSNSRSEMNVSTLELGDSALYLCASSPKLVKRVDTGELFFGEGSRLTVL.

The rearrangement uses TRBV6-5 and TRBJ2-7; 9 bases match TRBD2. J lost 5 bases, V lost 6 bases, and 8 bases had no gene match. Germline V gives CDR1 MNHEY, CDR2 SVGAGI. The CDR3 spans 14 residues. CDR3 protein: CASRAGLANHEQYF. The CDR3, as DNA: TGTGCCAGCAGGGCGGGACTAGCCAACCACGAGCAGTACTTC.

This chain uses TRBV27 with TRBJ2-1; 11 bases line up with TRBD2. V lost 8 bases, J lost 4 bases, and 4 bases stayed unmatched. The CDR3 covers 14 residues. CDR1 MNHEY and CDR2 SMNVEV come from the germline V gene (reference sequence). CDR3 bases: TGTGCCAGCGCTCTAGCGGGGGGATACAATGAGCAGTTCTTC. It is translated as CASALAGGYNEQFF.

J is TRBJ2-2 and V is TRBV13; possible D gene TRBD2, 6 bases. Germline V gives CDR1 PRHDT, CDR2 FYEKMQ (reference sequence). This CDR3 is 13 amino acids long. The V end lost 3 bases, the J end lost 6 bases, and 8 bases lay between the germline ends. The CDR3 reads CASSLGGSGELFF. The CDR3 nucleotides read TGTGCCAGCAGCTTGGGGGGTTCCGGGGAGCTGTTTTTT.

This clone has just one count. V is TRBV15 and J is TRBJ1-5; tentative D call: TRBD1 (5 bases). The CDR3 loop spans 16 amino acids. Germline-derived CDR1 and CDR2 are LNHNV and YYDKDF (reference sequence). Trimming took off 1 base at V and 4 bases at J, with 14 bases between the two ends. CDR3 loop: CATSRGTGEGNQPQHF. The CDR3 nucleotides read TGTGCCACCAGCAGAGGGACCGGTGAGGGGAATCAGCCCCAGCATTTT. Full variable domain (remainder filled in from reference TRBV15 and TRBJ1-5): DAMVIQNPRYQVTQFGKPVTLSCSQTLNHNVMYWYQQKSSQAPKLLFHYYDKDFNNEADTPDNFQSRRPNTSFCFLDIRSPGLGDTAMYLCATSRGTGEGNQPQHFGDGTRLSIL.

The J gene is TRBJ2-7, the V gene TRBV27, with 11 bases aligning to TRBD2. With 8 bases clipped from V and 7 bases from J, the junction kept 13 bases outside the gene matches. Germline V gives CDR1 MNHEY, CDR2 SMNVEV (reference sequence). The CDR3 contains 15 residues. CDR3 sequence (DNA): TGTGCCAGCGGCTCACTAGCGGGAGCTCGGGAGGAGCAGTACTTC. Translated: CASGSLAGAREEQYF.

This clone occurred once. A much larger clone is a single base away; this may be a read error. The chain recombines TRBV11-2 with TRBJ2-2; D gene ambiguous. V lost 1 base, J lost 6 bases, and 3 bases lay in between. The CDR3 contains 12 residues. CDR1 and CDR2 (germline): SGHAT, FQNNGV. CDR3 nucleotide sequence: TGTGCCAGCAGCTTAGGGTCCGGGGAGCTGTTTTTT. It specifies CASSLGSGELFF.

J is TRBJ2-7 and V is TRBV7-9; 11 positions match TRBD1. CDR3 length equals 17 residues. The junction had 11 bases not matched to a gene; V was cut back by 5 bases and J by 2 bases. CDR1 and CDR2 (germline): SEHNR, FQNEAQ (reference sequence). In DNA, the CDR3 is TGTGCCAGCAGCCCCGGCCGGGACAGGGGGGGAACCTACGAGCAGTACTTC. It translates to CASSPGRDRGGTYEQYF.